The following is a T cell receptor (beta chain) sequence with its context. Its target is unknown. RNA transcripts were the template, and TCR beta CDR3 regions were amplified from them. The first round was an RT-PCR with HTBI primers, and the second round was a multiplex PCR. TCRdb re-analysed the multiplex PCR reads in MiXCR, keeping a single row per CDR3 protein. The top ten hold approximately 3.2% of the sample, which has approximately 380,000 distinct CDR3 sequences, roughly 20% seen once. Calling hyperthyroidism stable required that no ophthalmopathy show up within 18 months of follow-up. Trimming cost V 4 bases and J 7 bases, with 14 bases left between them. The germline CDR1 and CDR2 sequences are MNHEY and SMNVEV (reference sequence). This CDR3 spans 13 amino acids. The data were obtained in a study of Graves' ophthalmopathy and Graves' hyperthyroidism. Study observations and caveats: In predicting ophthalmopathy progression, the model reached approximately 70% sensitivity and around 72% specificity.

The source is a young woman with stable Graves' hyperthyroidism. The chain has TRBV27 and TRBJ2-7; D possibly uses TRBD1 or TRBD2 (6 bases each). The material sequenced was peripheral blood. The CDR3, as DNA: TGTGCCAGCAGTTCTCATACAGGGAGGGAGCAGTACTTC. Translated, it gives CASSSHTGREQYF.